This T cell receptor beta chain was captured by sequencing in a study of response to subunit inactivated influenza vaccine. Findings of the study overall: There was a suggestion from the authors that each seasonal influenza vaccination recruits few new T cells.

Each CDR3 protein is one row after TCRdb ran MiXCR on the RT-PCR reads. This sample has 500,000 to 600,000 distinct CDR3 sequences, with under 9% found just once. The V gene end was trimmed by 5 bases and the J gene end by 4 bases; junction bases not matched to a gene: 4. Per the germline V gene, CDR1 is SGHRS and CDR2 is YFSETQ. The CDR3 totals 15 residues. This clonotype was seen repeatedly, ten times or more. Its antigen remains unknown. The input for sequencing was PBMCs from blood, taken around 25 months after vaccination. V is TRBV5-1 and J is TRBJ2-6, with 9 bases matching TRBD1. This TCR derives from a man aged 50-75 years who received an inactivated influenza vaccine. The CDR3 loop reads CASSLQGAGANVLTF. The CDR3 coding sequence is TGCGCCAGCAGTTTACAGGGGGCGGGGGCCAACGTCCTGACTTTC.